The 18 T cell receptor beta chains reported below all come from one sample, sequenced in a study of cytomegalovirus exposure and HLA in healthy donors. Primers included in the PCR were 60 Vbeta and 13 Jbeta primers. Sequenced by immunoSEQ multiplex PCR; TCRdb stores in-frame clones only, minus some. The profile shows some 120,000 clones, approximately 80% of them singletons. The specimen sequenced was PBMCs. Receptors originate from a man aged 18-30 years in good health and CMV-seronegative.

The chain recombines TRBV7-9 with TRBJ1-5; D is unresolved. The germline V gene has CDR1 SEHNR and CDR2 FQNEAQ (reference sequence). The ends were cut back, 0 bases at V and 1 base at J, with 10 bases in the middle. CDR3 size: 16 residues. Here the CDR3 DNA reads TGTGCCAGCAGCTTAGCGGGAGGGCTCAGCAATCAGCCCCAGCATTTT. Translating it yields CASSLAGGLSNQPQHF.

This clone was seen more than once but under ten times. The rearrangement joins TRBV2 to TRBJ1-1, with 9 bases aligning to TRBD1. The germline gives CDR1 SNHLY, CDR2 FYNNEI. The CDR3 spans 15 residues. V was clipped by 7 bases and J by 3 bases; unmatched bases: 9. CDR3 amino acids: CASKEDGTGYTEAFF. CDR3 sequence (DNA): TGTGCCAGCAAGGAGGATGGGACAGGGTACACTGAAGCTTTCTTT.

This clone occurred a few times. The chain carries TRBV7-8 and TRBJ2-1, with 13 bases aligning to TRBD2. The CDR3 is made up of 17 amino acids. Trimming at V came to 2 bases and at J to 0 bases, leaving 1 base not matched to a gene. Germline CDR1 and CDR2: SGHVS and FQNEAQ. As DNA, the CDR3 is TGTGCCAGCAGCTTATGGACTAGCGGGAGCTCCTACAATGAGCAGTTCTTC. Translating it yields CASSLWTSGSSYNEQFF.

The V call is TRBV12-5, the J call TRBJ1-5; 10 bases are a match to TRBD1. The CDR3 runs to 16 residues. Germline loops: CDR1 LGHNT, CDR2 FRNRAP. Trimming removed 3 bases from V and 1 base from J; junction bases left unmatched: 3. The chain's CDR3 is CASGFGTGASNQPQHF. For the CDR3, the DNA is TGTGCTAGTGGTTTTGGGACAGGGGCGAGCAATCAGCCCCAGCATTTT.

This chain links TRBV7-6 with TRBJ2-3, with D possibly matching TRBD1 (6 bases). The CDR3 totals 15 residues. CDR1 is SGHVS, CDR2 FNYEAQ, per germline. The germline V and J ends were trimmed by 5 bases and 5 bases, with 17 bases remaining between them. The CDR3 region has the DNA TGTGCCAGCAGCAAATCACAGGGTCTGGTAGATACGCAGTATTTT. Translating it yields CASSKSQGLVDTQYF.

The chain links TRBV5-5 to TRBJ2-7; TRBD2 matches at 10 bases. This CDR3 has 15 amino acids. Trimming took 4 bases from V and 5 from J; bases not matched to a gene: 9. Germline values: CDR1 SGHKS, CDR2 YYEKEE (reference sequence). CDR3 bases: TGTGCCAGCAGCCTCGAACTAGCGGGATTCGACGAGCAGTACTTC. Translation: CASSLELAGFDEQYF.

The table lists this clone with a count of one. This chain uses TRBV5-1 with TRBJ2-1; 7 nucleotides agree with TRBD2. Germline CDR1 and CDR2: SGHRS and YFSETQ. Trimming took 4 bases from V and 5 from J; bases not matched to a gene: 9. This CDR3 has 15 residues. The CDR3: CASSPSGMVHNEQFF. CDR3 coding DNA: TGCGCCAGCAGCCCGAGCGGGATGGTCCACAATGAGCAGTTCTTC. The complete variable domain, with remaining parts taken from reference TRBV5-1 and TRBJ2-1, reads KAGVTQTPRYLIKTRGQQVTLSCSPISGHRSVSWYQQTPGQGLQFLFEYFSETQRNKGNFPGRFSGRQFSNSRSEMNVSTLELGDSALYLCASSPSGMVHNEQFFGPGTRLTVL.

This clone has a handful of counts. The chain carries TRBV27 and TRBJ2-7, with D possibly TRBD1 on 6 matching bases. V gave up 6 bases and J gave up 6 bases, with 15 bases separating them. The CDR3 runs 13 residues. The germline CDR1 and CDR2 sequences are MNHEY and SMNVEV (reference sequence). The CDR3 DNA follows: TGTGCCAGCAGAGTCCAGGGACAACGCGAGCAGTACGTC. Residues: CASRVQGQREQYV.

The chain uses TRBV19 and TRBJ2-1; TRBD2 matches at 9 bases. The CDR3 extends over 13 amino acids. Trimming at V came to 7 bases and at J to 4 bases, leaving 2 bases not matched to a gene. Germline CDR1 reads LNHDA; CDR2 reads SQIVND (reference sequence). The CDR3 region has the DNA TGTGCCAGTACTAGCGGGAAGTACAATGAGCAGTTCTTC. Translation: CASTSGKYNEQFF.

The CDR3 is CASSPQSYYYEQYF. For the CDR3, the DNA is TGTGCCAGCAGCCCCCAGAGCTACTACTACGAGCAGTACTTC. V and J are TRBV11-2 and TRBJ2-7; D gene unclear. V was pared by 5 bases and J by 3 bases, with 14 bases between. Germline loops: CDR1 SGHAT, CDR2 FQNNGV. This CDR3 spans 14 amino acids.

The CDR3 loop reads CASSESFFAGNTIYF. The DNA of the CDR3 is TGTGCCAGCAGTGAATCCTTCTTTGCTGGAAACACCATATATTTT. The gene calls are TRBV6-1 and TRBJ1-3, with unresolved D. Trimming took 2 bases from V and 2 from J, leaving 10 bases between them. Germline CDR1 is MNHNS and CDR2 is SASEGT. The length of the CDR3 is 15 residues.

The V call is TRBV7-3, the J call TRBJ1-1; 7 bases are shared with TRBD1. Losses at the gene ends were 0 bases for V and 7 bases for J; bases not matched to a gene: 5. Germline V gene data show CDR1 as SGHTA and CDR2 as FQGTGA. The CDR3 length is 14 residues. CDR3 loop: CASSLTFQGDEAFF. The CDR3, as DNA: TGTGCCAGCAGCTTAACGTTCCAGGGGGATGAAGCTTTCTTT.

The V and J genes are TRBV18 and TRBJ2-3; 7 bases align to TRBD2. The V segment lost 4 bases and the J segment 0 bases; nucleotides outside the gene matches: 4. Germline CDR1 reads KGHSH; CDR2 reads LQKENI. CDR3 length equals 15 residues. The CDR3 reads CASSLTSVSTDTQYF. The CDR3 DNA follows: TGTGCCAGCTCACTTACTAGCGTCAGCACAGATACGCAGTATTTT.

The chain joins TRBV6-4 to TRBJ1-1; maybe TRBD1 (6 bases). The CDR3 runs to 13 residues. Germline assignment: CDR1 MRHNA and CDR2 SNTAGT. The V and J ends lost 4 bases and 1 base respectively, with 7 bases between them. The CDR3 spells CASSATGNTEAFF. CDR3 DNA: TGTGCCAGCAGTGCGACAGGGAACACTGAAGCTTTCTTT.

J is TRBJ1-6 and V is TRBV7-2; D uncertain. This CDR3 comprises 16 residues. CDR1 SGHTA and CDR2 FQGNSA come from the germline V gene. The ends were cut back, 1 base at V and 6 bases at J, with 13 bases in the middle. CDR3 protein: CASSLGRLGLNSPLHF. The DNA of the CDR3 is TGTGCCAGCAGCTTAGGGCGTTTGGGCCTTAATTCACCCCTCCACTTT.

This clone was observed a single time. The J gene is TRBJ2-7, the V gene TRBV6-5, with TRBD1 identical over 7 bases. This CDR3 spans 14 amino acids. Germline V lookup: CDR1 MNHEY, CDR2 SVGAGI. After removal of 6 bases from V and 0 bases from J, the junction contained 5 bases not matched to a gene. The CDR3 region has the DNA TGTGCCAGCAGGCGACAGGGTGGCTCCTACGAGCAGTACGTC. Its translation: CASRRQGGSYEQYV.

This chain uses TRBV5-1 with TRBJ2-3; the D is unclear. V lost 2 bases to trimming and J lost 0 bases, with 10 bases between them. Germline CDR1 SGHRS, CDR2 YFSETQ. The CDR3 contains 15 residues. Here the CDR3 DNA reads TGCGCCAGCAGCTTAACGGTTCCCAGCACAGATACGCAGTATTTT. It translates to CASSLTVPSTDTQYF. Full variable domain (remainder filled in from reference TRBV5-1 and TRBJ2-3): KAGVTQTPRYLIKTRGQQVTLSCSPISGHRSVSWYQQTPGQGLQFLFEYFSETQRNKGNFPGRFSGRQFSNSRSEMNVSTLELGDSALYLCASSLTVPSTDTQYFGPGTRLTVL.

The rearrangement links TRBV18 to TRBJ1-2; unclear D gene. The CDR3 is 15 residues long. Trimming stripped 3 bases from V and 4 bases from J, with 15 bases between. CDR1 is KGHSH, CDR2 LQKENI, per germline. The DNA for the CDR3 is TGTGCCAGCTCACCGAGGGTGGAGAGCGGCTATGGCTACACCTTC. Translating it yields CASSPRVESGYGYTF.